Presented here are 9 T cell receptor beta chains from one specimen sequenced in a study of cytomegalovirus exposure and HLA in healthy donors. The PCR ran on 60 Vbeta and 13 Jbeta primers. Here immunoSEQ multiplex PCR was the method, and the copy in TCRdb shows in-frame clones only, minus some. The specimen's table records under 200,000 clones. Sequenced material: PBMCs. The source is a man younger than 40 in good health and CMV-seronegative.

The CDR3 loop is CASSFSGTGRTGELFF. The CDR3 coding sequence is TGTGCCAGCAGCTTCTCCGGGACAGGGCGCACCGGGGAGCTGTTTTTT. The chain has TRBV7-8 and TRBJ2-2; 9 bases match TRBD1. The germline V gene encodes CDR1 SGHVS and CDR2 FQNEAQ. Trimming took 3 bases from V and 4 from J; bases not matched to a gene: 6. The CDR3 runs to 16 residues.

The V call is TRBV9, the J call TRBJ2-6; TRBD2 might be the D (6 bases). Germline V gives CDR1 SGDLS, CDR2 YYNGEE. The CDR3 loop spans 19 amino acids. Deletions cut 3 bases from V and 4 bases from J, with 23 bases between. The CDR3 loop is CASSAWGREEFSGANVLTF. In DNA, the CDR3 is TGTGCCAGCAGCGCTTGGGGCAGGGAGGAATTTTCGGGGGCCAACGTCCTGACTTTC.

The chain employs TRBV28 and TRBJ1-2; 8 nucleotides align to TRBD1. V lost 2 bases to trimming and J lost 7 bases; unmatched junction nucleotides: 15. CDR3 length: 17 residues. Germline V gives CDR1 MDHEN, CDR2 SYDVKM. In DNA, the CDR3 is TGTGCCAGCAGTTTAGACCCAATGGCAGGGGGCGGCGGTGGCTACACCTTC. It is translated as CASSLDPMAGGGGGYTF.

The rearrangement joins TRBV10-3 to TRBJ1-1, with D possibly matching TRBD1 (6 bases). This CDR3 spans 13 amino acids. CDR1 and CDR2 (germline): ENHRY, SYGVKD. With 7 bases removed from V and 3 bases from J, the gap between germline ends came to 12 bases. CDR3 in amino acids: CAINAGEHTEAFF. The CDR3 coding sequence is TGTGCCATCAATGCAGGGGAGCACACTGAAGCTTTCTTT.

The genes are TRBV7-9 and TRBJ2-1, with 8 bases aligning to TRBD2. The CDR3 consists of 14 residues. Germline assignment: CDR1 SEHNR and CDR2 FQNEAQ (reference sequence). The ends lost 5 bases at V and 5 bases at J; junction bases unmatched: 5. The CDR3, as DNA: TGTGCCAGCAGCCCCGCGCGGGAGGACAATGAGCAGTTCTTC. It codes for CASSPAREDNEQFF.

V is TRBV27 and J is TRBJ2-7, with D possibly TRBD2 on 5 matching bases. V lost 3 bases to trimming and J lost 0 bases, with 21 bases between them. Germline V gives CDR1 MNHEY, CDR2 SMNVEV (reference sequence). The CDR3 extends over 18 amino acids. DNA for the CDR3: TGTGCCAGCAGTTTTCGCTCCCCGCCCCGGAGGAGCTCCTACGAGCAGTACTTC. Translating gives CASSFRSPPRRSSYEQYF.

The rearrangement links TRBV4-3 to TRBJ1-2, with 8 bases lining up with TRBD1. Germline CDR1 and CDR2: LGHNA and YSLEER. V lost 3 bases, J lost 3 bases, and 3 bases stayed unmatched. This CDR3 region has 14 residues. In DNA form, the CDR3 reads TGCGCCAGCAGCCAGGAGACAGGGGACTATGGCTACACCTTC. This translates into CASSQETGDYGYTF.

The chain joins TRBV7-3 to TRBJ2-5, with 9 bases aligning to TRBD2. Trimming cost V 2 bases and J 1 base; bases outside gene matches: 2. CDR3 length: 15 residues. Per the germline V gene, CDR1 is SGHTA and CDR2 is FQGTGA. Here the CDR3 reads CASSLGTSLQETQYF. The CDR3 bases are TGTGCCAGCAGCTTAGGGACTAGCCTCCAAGAGACCCAGTACTTC.

This CDR3 reads CASSPLRKRERTGELFF. The CDR3 bases are TGTGCCAGCTCACCACTTCGGAAAAGGGAGCGCACCGGGGAGCTGTTTTTT. The chain has TRBV18 and TRBJ2-2; maybe TRBD2 (5 bases). Trimming left V 1 base short and J 4 bases short, with 16 bases between. CDR3 length: 17 residues. Looked up from germline, CDR1 is KGHSH and CDR2 is LQKENI. The entire variable domain, with the rest obtained from reference TRBV18 and TRBJ2-2, is as follows: NAGVMQNPRHLVRRRGQEARLRCSPMKGHSHVYWYRQLPEEGLKFMVYLQKENIIDESGMPKERFSAEFPKEGPSILRIQQVVRGDSAAYFCASSPLRKRERTGELFFGEGSRLTVL.